This TCR beta chain stems from a study of cytomegalovirus exposure and HLA in healthy donors. Primers for the PCR totalled 60 Vbeta and 13 Jbeta. This table comes from immunoSEQ multiplex PCR, and its TCRdb copy is limited to in-frame clones, with some not included. The sample lists about 180,000 clones; 65% to 80% were seen once. Sequencing input: PBMCs. The clonotype comes from a woman in her thirties or forties in good health and CMV-seronegative.

Written as DNA, the CDR3 is TGCAGCGTGAGGACACACAATGAGCAGTTCTTC. Amino acids: CSVRTHNEQFF. This chain links TRBV29-1 with TRBJ2-1; a weak D match, TRBD1 (5 bases). The CDR3 length is 11 residues. V lost 6 bases, J lost 5 bases, and 8 bases lay in between. CDR1 is SQVTM, CDR2 ANQGSEA, per germline.